The rows below give T cell receptor beta chains drawn from one sample of a study of T-cell reconstitution after alpha-beta-depleted transplantation in children. TCRdb reprocessed the PCR reads with MiXCR, giving one entry per CDR3 protein. The sample records around 270,000 distinct CDR3 sequences, over 7% being singletons. The sample in question was peripheral blood, obtained 360 days after TCRalphabeta/CD19-depleted stem cell transplant. These receptors originate from a female patient between 2 and 15 years old who had a stem cell transplant for Fanconi anemia, so the T cells may come from the graft donor. The CDR3 runs from the conserved cysteine through the conserved F or W. D genes are given only for firm matches. A row's size may be missing; if present it is once, few, many or a size class.

TGTGCCAGCAGTACCCCGGGCTATGGCTACACCTTC	CASSTPGYGYTF	TRBJ1-2	many	TRBV6-6	12	-
TGTGCCACCAGCAGAGATCAGGCCCCAAATGAAAAACTGTTTTTT	CATSRDQAPNEKLFF	TRBJ1-4	many	TRBV15	15	-
TGTGCCAGCTCCCTCAGGGGGCCGCCGGGCGAGCAGTACTTC	CASSLRGPPGEQYF	TRBJ2-7	once	TRBV18	14	TRBD1
TGTGCCAGCAGCTCGAGGACAGCTTTCACAGATACGCAGTATTTT	CASSSRTAFTDTQYF	TRBJ2-3	many	TRBV11-2	15	-
TGTGCCAGCAGCTCCCGGTCTTGGGCAGGAGAGCAGCCCCAGCATTTT	CASSSRSWAGEQPQHF	TRBJ1-5	-	TRBV7-8	16	-
TGTGCCAGCAGCTTAGCGTCCGGGGAGCTGTTTTTT	CASSLASGELFF	TRBJ2-2	few	TRBV11-1	12	-
TGTGCCAGCAGCTCTAGGACTAGCGGGACCGGGGAGCTGTTTTTT	CASSSRTSGTGELFF	TRBJ2-2	-	TRBV7-3	15	TRBD2
TGTGCCAGCTCACCACAGACAGGGTCCCCGTACGAGCAGTACTTC	CASSPQTGSPYEQYF	TRBJ2-7	few	TRBV18	15	TRBD1
TGTGCCAGCAGTGGAGATCTAGCGGGCGACTACAATGAGCAGTTCTTC	CASSGDLAGDYNEQFF	TRBJ2-1	many	TRBV12-3/TRBV12-4	16	TRBD2
TGCAGTGCTACGGACCGACCCTACAATGAGCAGTTCTTC	CSATDRPYNEQFF	TRBJ2-1	-	TRBV20-1	13	-
TGCAGTGCTAGAGATGCGGCAGGGACTCAGCCCCAGCATTTT	CSARDAAGTQPQHF	TRBJ1-5	many	TRBV20-1	14	-
TGTGCCAGCAGCATTGCCCCGGGACTGACAGACGAGCAGTACTTC	CASSIAPGLTDEQYF	TRBJ2-7	many	TRBV5-6	15	-
TGTGCCAGCAGCCCACTTTGGGGGGGGCTCAATGAGCAGTTCTTC	CASSPLWGGLNEQFF	TRBJ2-1	-	TRBV9	15	-
TGTGCCAGCAGCCGTCACAGGGGCCGCCCTTCTAATGAAAAACTGTTTTTT	CASSRHRGRPSNEKLFF	TRBJ1-4	few	TRBV3-1	17	TRBD1
TGTGCCAGCAGCCCCGGACGTGCCGATTACAATGAGCAGTTCTTC	CASSPGRADYNEQFF	TRBJ2-1	many	TRBV7-2	15	-
TGCAGTGCTAGCAGGGGGGGGCTCACAGATACGCAGTATTTT	CSASRGGLTDTQYF	TRBJ2-3	many	TRBV20-1	14	-
TGCGCCAGCAGCTTGCGGCCAGAGACCCAGTACTTC	CASSLRPETQYF	TRBJ2-5	many	TRBV5-1	12	-
TGTGCCAGCAGACCCGGGGGGGAGCAAGATACGCAGTATTTT	CASRPGGEQDTQYF	TRBJ2-3	once	TRBV7-6	14	TRBD2
TGCGCCAGCAGCCAAGGAACAGGGTTTTTCACTGAAGCTTTCTTT	CASSQGTGFFTEAFF	TRBJ1-1	many	TRBV4-1	15	-
TGTGCCAGCAGCCAAGAGAGGAGCGCCCGCACAGATACGCAGTATTTT	CASSQERSARTDTQYF	TRBJ2-3	many	TRBV3-1	16	-
TGTGCCAGCAGCTTGATAATAGGCAGCAATGAGCAGTTCTTC	CASSLIIGSNEQFF	TRBJ2-1	many	TRBV13	14	-
TGCAGTTGCGAGCTCGCGGGGGGCACAGATACGCAGTATTTT	CSCELAGGTDTQYF	TRBJ2-3	many	TRBV20-1	14	TRBD2
TGTGCCAGCAGCCAAGATGGTGTGCAGGGGGCGCGTGGCTACACCTTC	CASSQDGVQGARGYTF	TRBJ1-2	many	TRBV4-2	16	TRBD1
TGTGCCAGCTCACCACCGACAAGGCTCGGCTATGGCTACACCTTC	CASSPPTRLGYGYTF	TRBJ1-2	-	TRBV18	15	-
TGCAGTGCTAGAGATCGACGACACGGGCACACTGAAGCTTTCTTT	CSARDRRHGHTEAFF	TRBJ1-1	-	TRBV20-1	15	-
TGTGCCAGCAGACAAGCAAATCAGGGGGGTTCTTCACCCCTCCACTTT	CASRQANQGGSSPLHF	TRBJ1-6	-	TRBV7-9	16	TRBD1
TGTGCCAGCAGCCTAAGCGGGGGGGACAATGAGCAGTTCTTC	CASSLSGGDNEQFF	TRBJ2-1	many	TRBV28	14	TRBD2
TGTGCCAGCAGCTTAACCTTTCAAGAGACCCAGTACTTC	CASSLTFQETQYF	TRBJ2-5	many	TRBV7-3	13	-
TGTGCCAGCAGCTTAGTGAGCGGGGTCTCCTACAATGAGCAGTTCTTC	CASSLVSGVSYNEQFF	TRBJ2-1	-	TRBV7-6	16	TRBD2
TGTGCCAGCAGCTTAGTCGGGAGTATATCCACAGATACGCAGTATTTT	CASSLVGSISTDTQYF	TRBJ2-3	-	TRBV7-3	16	-
TGCAGTGCTTGGACAGGGGGCTACAATGAGCAGTTCTTC	CSAWTGGYNEQFF	TRBJ2-1	many	TRBV20-1	13	TRBD1
TGTGCCAGCAGCCTGATTTACCTCGATGAGCAGTTCTTC	CASSLIYLDEQFF	TRBJ2-1	many	TRBV11-1	13	-
TGTGCCAGCTCACCTAATATCATACAGCAAGATACGCAGTATTTT	CASSPNIIQQDTQYF	TRBJ2-3	many	TRBV18	15	-
TGTGCCAGCAGTGCCCACAGGACCTACTATGGCTACACCTTC	CASSAHRTYYGYTF	TRBJ1-2	few	TRBV27	14	-
TGCAGTGCTGTTAGCGGGCGTAATCGGGGCAATGAGCAGTTCTTC	CSAVSGRNRGNEQFF	TRBJ2-1	many	TRBV20-1	15	TRBD2
TGTGCCAGTTTCTCGGCGGGTAACACCGGGGAGCTGTTTTTT	CASFSAGNTGELFF	TRBJ2-2	-	TRBV19	14	-
TGTGCCAGCAGGACTTACAGGGGTAGGCAGCCCCAGCATTTT	CASRTYRGRQPQHF	TRBJ1-5	many	TRBV28	14	TRBD1
TGTGCCAGCAGACTAACTAGCGGAATCTACGAGCAGTACTTC	CASRLTSGIYEQYF	TRBJ2-7	-	TRBV6-1	14	TRBD2
TGTGCCAGCAGGGGACCCAACACCAAGACAAGGCCACGTGGAAAACTGTTTTTT	CASRGPNTKTRPRGKLFF	TRBJ1-4	few	TRBV2	18	-
TGTGCCAGCAGCTCGACAGGGGTCCGACGGGAGCTGTTTTTT	CASSSTGVRRELFF	TRBJ2-2	many	TRBV5-6	14	TRBD1
TGTGCCAGCAGCCCTAGCGGGCCTAAAAACATTCAGTACTTC	CASSPSGPKNIQYF	TRBJ2-4	many	TRBV11-2	14	TRBD2
TGTGCCAGCCGCAAAGGGGGCGGGCACACTGAAGCTTTCTTT	CASRKGGGHTEAFF	TRBJ1-1	-	TRBV6-5	14	TRBD1
TGTGCCAGCAGCACAAGGACTAACAATGAGCAGTTCTTC	CASSTRTNNEQFF	TRBJ2-1	-	TRBV13	13	-
TGCAGTGCTAGAGATTTCCGGACTAGCGGGAGTAGGCCCTACGAGCAGTACTTC	CSARDFRTSGSRPYEQYF	TRBJ2-7	-	TRBV20-1	18	TRBD2
TGTGCCTGCGGTGGGGATACGCGGCGGGGGGCGAGCTCCTACGAGCAGTACTTC	CACGGDTRRGASSYEQYF	TRBJ2-7	once	TRBV22-1	18	-
TGTGCCAGCAGCTTAAGAAGGACTAGCGGGGACGAGCAGTACTTC	CASSLRRTSGDEQYF	TRBJ2-7	-	TRBV7-9	15	TRBD2
TGTGCCAGCAGGCCCCTCGGACAGCTTAATGAGCAGTTCTTC	CASRPLGQLNEQFF	TRBJ2-1	many	TRBV13	14	-
TGTGCCACCAGCAGAGATGGCACAGGGGGTCCATATAGCAATCAGCCCCAGCATTTT	CATSRDGTGGPYSNQPQHF	TRBJ1-5	many	TRBV15	19	TRBD1
TGTGCCAGCAGTCGGAGGACAGGGAGGGTTTCCGAGCAGTTCTTC	CASSRRTGRVSEQFF	TRBJ2-1	many	TRBV28	15	-
TGTGCCATCAAACCAGACAGGGAATATGGCTACACCTTC	CAIKPDREYGYTF	TRBJ1-2	many	TRBV10-3	13	TRBD1
TGTGCCAGCTCCTCAAGGACGGGGAAACTGTTTTTT	CASSSRTGKLFF	TRBJ1-4	once	TRBV4-2	12	-
TGCAGTGCTAGACGCCCCGGGACAGAAAGCAATCAGCCCCAGCATTTT	CSARRPGTESNQPQHF	TRBJ1-5	few	TRBV20-1	16	TRBD1
TGTGCCAGCACTCGGTATTTGGGGCGGGGGGGGAGAGATACGCAGTATTTT	CASTRYLGRGGRDTQYF	TRBJ2-3	many	TRBV12-3/TRBV12-4	17	TRBD2
TGTGCCAGCTCCACGTGGGAGGACAGGAGTAGCACAGATACGCAGTATTTT	CASSTWEDRSSTDTQYF	TRBJ2-3	few	TRBV18	17	-
TGTGCCTGGAGTATGGGGAAAGCTTTCTTT	CAWSMGKAFF	TRBJ1-1	-	TRBV30	10	-
TGCAGTGCTGGACAGACCAGCTCCTACGAGCAGTACTTC	CSAGQTSSYEQYF	TRBJ2-7	-	TRBV20-1	13	-
TGCAGTGCTAGTCCCGTCGTAGACTCTGGGGCCAACGTCCTGACTTTC	CSASPVVDSGANVLTF	TRBJ2-6	many	TRBV20-1	16	-